This is a list of T cell receptor beta chains from one sample in a study of blood T cell repertoires in COVID-19. Sequenced by immunoSEQ multiplex PCR; TCRdb stores in-frame clones only, minus some. The sample has about 110,000 clones, 80% seen once. Sequenced material: peripheral blood. All receptors derive from a human donor in a cohort sampled during active or convalescent COVID-19. Both conserved end residues are trimmed from each CDR3. The order of the fields is CDR3 length, V gene, CDR3 protein.

13 TRBV4-1 ASSQKTGVNEKLF
12 TRBV6-6 ASSYPGHNYEQY
12 TRBV2 ASRSTESNYGYT
15 TRBV19 ASSIVAGFSYNYGYT
15 TRBV19 ASSIDLSGGAQATQY
12 TRBV28 ASSRLAGEYEQY
16 TRBV28 ASSPNPVGQTRGEKLF
13 TRBV7-2 ASSLGAGRVETQY
11 TRBV12-3/TRBV12-4 ASSLRQLYGYT
13 TRBV29-1 SVEGPSGTLREQY
16 TRBV4-1 ASSQDNSLAGVWDTQY
13 TRBV2 ASKRGGQDIYEQY
11 TRBV13 ASSPLPSYEQY
15 TRBV28 ASSLGVSGRVNSPLH
13 TRBV18 ASSPTALWANVLT
12 TRBV6-5 ASRGPDGLRGYT
11 TRBV6-5 ASRAGQGRGYT
13 TRBV3-1/TRBV3-2 ASSQEWGPNEKLF
13 TRBV18 ASSPGLAGVPEQY
13 TRBV5-1 ASSLVAEDNSPLH
14 TRBV6-2/TRBV6-3 ASSYRPWAGEDEQY
12 TRBV7-2 ASRPIDRVGEQF
11 TRBV29-1 STLGQRNTEAF
13 TRBV27 ASSSNRGYNSPLH
11 TRBV7-2 ASSYGQGYGYT
13 TRBV7-3 ASSLQPGLTGELF
12 TRBV19 ASSSLQGNTEAF
15 TRBV4-3 ASSQDWWEGHVYEQY
14 TRBV6-6 ASSVSGGLSYNEQF
15 TRBV19 ASSPDRVGGRRVEQY
13 TRBV19 ASSIATSVYNEQF
14 TRBV27 ASSLLAGGGKNIQY
12 TRBV5-8 ASSIGLAGVEQY
13 TRBV5-4 ASSSTGGGANVLT
13 TRBV28 ASSMPGTTTYEQY
11 TRBV19 ASAEYSYNEQF
14 TRBV6-2/TRBV6-3 ASSYKAGASYNEQF
13 TRBV6-5 ASSYNGGSYNEQF
12 TRBV27 ASSVDRGPYEQY
13 TRBV7-3 ASSLFPGKADTQY
11 TRBV11-2 ASSLQGNYGYT
13 TRBV28 ASSFRLAGVETQY
14 TRBV29-1 SVGIMRLTNTGELF
11 TRBV7-2 ASSFLGGTEAF
12 TRBV28 ASSLQRQGHEQY
12 TRBV9 ASSVVGGLDEQY
12 TRBV21-1 ASSSRDSPYEQY
11 TRBV11-2 ASSHRVDYGYT
13 TRBV9 ASSPQLGRGDEQY
15 TRBV5-1 ASSTERTSGQTYEQY